The present T cell receptor (beta chain) was sequenced within a study of shared clonotypes between healthy human individuals (dated by TCRdb to the early 2020s). Notes on the research overall: The cohort included three men and a couple of women between 18 and 49 years of age. To increase sequencing depth and limit assay-specific biases, different laboratories used diverse techniques to prepare libraries and sequence TCR repertoires. To estimate repertoire size and how much clonotypes are shared between individuals, the study performed deep sequencing of blood TCR repertoires from 4 to 6 healthy adults. Per donor, three plates each were used for CD4 naive and CD4 memory, two for CD8 naive, and one for CD8 memory. Leukapheresis yielded between about 0.85 and 10 billion PBMCs per donor.

A note on this clone: Its antigen is unknown. No base quality values were provided; no much bigger clone lies one nucleotide off.

V loses 5 bases of germline sequence and J loses 4 bases, and the interval between the two ends is 12 bases. CDR1 is given as SNHLY and CDR2 as FYNNEI, both from the germline V gene. The CDR3 numbers 14 residues from cysteine through phenylalanine. Of the read, only the CDR3 DNA is kept; its 42 bases are in frame from base 1. Using the deep immunoSEQ assay, multiplex PCR amplified TCR CDR3 regions from genomic DNA. Genomic DNA extracted from each cell subset was distributed evenly over all wells of several immunoSEQ 96-well plates, and each plate served as one replicate. For sorted subsets, around 0.2 ug of genomic DNA, equivalent to 25,000 to 35,000 T cell genomes, went into each replicate PCR. The purified libraries were quantified using a Qubit 3.0 fluorometer, sized with a Bioanalyzer 2100, and then quantified again using the KAPA Library Quantification kit. Every immunoSEQ 96-well plate was sequenced on a separate single-read 150-cycle Illumina NextSeq 550 flow cell. In the authors' own workflow: Because only junctional sequences without quality scores were contained in the immunoSEQ output, filtering matching that applied to full-length reads could not be performed. Sequences were annotated with PyIR, a Python wrapper for IgBLAST v1.9, using IMGT germline references to assign V/J genes and CDR3. Reads with weak V/J assignments (E-value above 1e-6), missing CDR3, stop codons, out-of-frame junctions, or ambiguous translated residues were removed. A V3J clonotype was defined by an identical inferred V gene, J gene, and CDR3 amino acid sequence. To compute the percentage overlap between repertoires, the number of shared unique clonotypes was divided by the size of the smaller repertoire. Richness of each repertoire was evaluated using RTK rarefaction, the Chao1 estimator, and Recon v2.1 estimates of unobserved clonotypes. OLGA was used to compute generation probabilities for all TCRbeta clonotypes that the gDNA method yielded from four donors. TCRdb took over this immuneACCESS table, retaining in-frame rearrangements with V and J assigned. Such tables are incomplete; in checked studies, under half of the missing clones stem from an unresolved V gene, and the remainder is unexplained. V and J calls and clone size are as listed in that table; D and trimming were resolved from the DNA. In this sample the table shows approximately 1,000,000 clones, roughly 80% of which occur a single time. The top ten clonotypes cover almost 0.9% of the sample.

Study-wide findings and limitations: Sampling was limited to blood, and TCR repertoires in tissue likely differ from TCR repertoires in blood. Rarefaction of sorted-subset datasets indicated incomplete sequencing despite the large sequencing depth. Because the study included only a small number of donors, the genetic and exposure-history diversity represented was limited. Naive subsets generally had larger estimated clonotype richness than memory subsets did. Pairwise subsampling indicated that sequencing depth was expected to affect the degree of clonotype sharing among donors. When several donors were compared, the shared fraction of clonotypes was about 5% for naive CD4, 3.5% to 4% for naive CD8, 2.3% for memory CD4, and less than 0.5% for memory CD8. Compared with non-shared clonotypes, clonotypes shared by all four sorted-subset donors had higher generation probabilities.

The donors were healthy, HIV-negative adults who had no recently reported acute infections or vaccinations. All donors were Caucasian adults living in Nashville, Tennessee, USA. Magnetic negative selection was used to enrich CD4+ T cells, after which naive cells were positively selected on CD45RA and the negative fraction became the memory subset. After blood collection by leukapheresis, PBMCs were isolated using Ficoll-Histopaque density gradient centrifugation and then cryopreserved in the vapor phase of liquid nitrogen. Analytical flow cytometry was used to check the purity and quantity of every magnetically sorted T cell population. Genomic DNA was isolated from each sorted fraction and quantified by UV absorbance on a Nanodrop 2000c.

The source is a man aged 18 to 30 in good health. Some clones in this sample may be carry-over from other donors' samples. The rearranged chain carries TRBV2 and TRBJ1-5, with no reliable assignment of the D segment. Source material: memory CD4+ T cells from PBMCs. The cell subset or site label, read with the paper, signifies: CD45RA-negative fraction. The CDR3 amino acid sequence is: CASSREGGNQPQHF. DNA sequence: TGTGCCAGCAGTCGTGAGGGCGGTAATCAGCCCCAGCATTTT.